The 6 T cell receptor beta chains presented below share a single source sample, sequenced in a study of spatial heterogeneity in lung cancer. Time point denoted: sample taken at primary tumor resection. Their specific antigens are unknown. Points from the study as a whole: Tumoral mutation counts were tracked by counts of expanded intratumoral alpha and beta TCRs.

One entry per CDR3 protein, called by TCRdb with MiXCR from the 5' RACE reads. In the table there are some 9,500 distinct CDR3 sequences, 13% to 15% of which are singletons. The sample here was lung tumor tissue, taken at surgery. These receptors all stem from a male donor with early-stage non-small cell lung cancer.

This clonotype was recorded many times. Since the library was made to target alpha chains, this beta chain is a stray read and its abundance is not meaningful. The V and J genes are TRBV7-9 and TRBJ1-2; 9 bases map to TRBD1. CDR3 size: 15 residues. J was trimmed by 6 bases and V by 3 bases; bases with no gene match: 8. Germline CDR1 and CDR2: SEHNR and FQNEAQ (reference sequence). The CDR3: CASSLGQGLTHGYTF. DNA of the CDR3: TGTGCCAGCAGCTTGGGACAGGGACTAACTCATGGCTACACCTTC.

This clonotype is labeled medium-sized (0.01 to 0.1%). This beta chain turned up in a library designed for alpha chains; as an off-target read, its abundance says little. The gene calls are TRBV19 and TRBJ2-7; 10 bases fit TRBD1. Germline CDR1 is LNHDA and CDR2 is SQIVND (reference sequence). The CDR3 totals 15 residues. J gave up 4 bases and V 4 bases, and 7 bases lay outside the gene matches. The CDR3 nucleotides read TGTGCCAGTAGTAGGTTACCGGGACAGGGGTACGAGCAGTACTTC. This sequence encodes CASSRLPGQGYEQYF.

This clonotype appeared many times. This beta chain represents an off-target read in a library built for alpha chains; its size is of limited meaning. J is TRBJ2-3 and V is TRBV28, with TRBD2 matching 8 bases. Trimming removed 3 bases from V and 1 base from J; junction bases left unmatched: 9. The CDR3 length is 17 residues. The germline gives CDR1 MDHEN, CDR2 SYDVKM. The CDR3: CASSFTPSGGGTDTQYF. For the CDR3, the DNA is TGTGCCAGCAGTTTCACACCGTCGGGAGGGGGCACAGATACGCAGTATTTT.

Note on this clonotype: A library made for alpha chains picked up this beta chain off target, so its size means little. The chain joins TRBV10-3 to TRBJ2-3, with TRBD1 matching 10 bases. J gave up 4 bases and V 10 bases, and 8 bases lay outside the gene matches. CDR1 and CDR2 from the germline V gene are ENHRY and SYGVKD. The CDR3 runs to 14 residues. In nucleotides, the CDR3 is TGTGCCAGCGAACCGACAGGGGGCGCAGATACGCAGTATTTT. Amino acid sequence: CASEPTGGADTQYF.

This clonotype was recorded many times. Within a library made for alpha chains, this beta chain is off target, and its count is uninformative. The rearrangement uses TRBV29-1 and TRBJ2-3; 8 bases match TRBD2. V gave up 3 bases and J gave up 6 bases; unmatched junction bases: 11. The germline V gene encodes CDR1 SQVTM and CDR2 ANQGSEA. The CDR3 sequence is 15 residues long. In DNA, the CDR3 is TGCAGCGTTGACCCTTTAGCGGGAACGGGGGATACGCAGTATTTT. It translates to CSVDPLAGTGDTQYF.

This clonotype has at least ten counts. This beta chain was picked up by a library intended for alpha chains and is off target, so its count carries little meaning. The V and J genes are TRBV7-9 and TRBJ2-1, with 10 bases aligning to TRBD2. This CDR3 spans 15 amino acids. The germline V gene encodes CDR1 SEHNR and CDR2 FQNEAQ (reference sequence). Germline trimming cut 4 bases from V and 4 bases from J; bases unmatched to any gene: 4. The CDR3, as DNA: TGTGCCAGCAGCTCGCCAGCGGGAGGGTACAATGAGCAGTTCTTC. As protein: CASSSPAGGYNEQFF. Combining the CDR3 with reference TRBV7-9 and TRBJ2-1 gives the whole variable domain DTGVSQNPRHKITKRGQNVTFRCDPISEHNRLYWYRQTLGQGPEFLTYFQNEAQLEKSRLLSDRFSAERPKGSFSTLEIQRTEQGDSAMYLCASSSPAGGYNEQFFGPGTRLTVL.